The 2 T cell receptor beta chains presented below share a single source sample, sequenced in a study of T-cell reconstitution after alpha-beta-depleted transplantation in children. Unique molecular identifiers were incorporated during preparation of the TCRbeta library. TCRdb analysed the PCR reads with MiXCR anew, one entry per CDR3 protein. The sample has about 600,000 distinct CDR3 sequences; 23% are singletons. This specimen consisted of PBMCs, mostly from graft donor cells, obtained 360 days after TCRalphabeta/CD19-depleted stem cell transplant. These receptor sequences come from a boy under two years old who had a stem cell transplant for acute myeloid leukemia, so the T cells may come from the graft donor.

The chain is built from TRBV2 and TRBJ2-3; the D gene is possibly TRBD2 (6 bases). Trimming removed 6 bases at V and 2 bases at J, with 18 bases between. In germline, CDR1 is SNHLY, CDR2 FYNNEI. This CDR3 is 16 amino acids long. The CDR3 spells CASSLRGLDLTDTQYF. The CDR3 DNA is TGTGCCAGCAGCCTAAGGGGACTCGACCTCACAGATACGCAGTATTTT.

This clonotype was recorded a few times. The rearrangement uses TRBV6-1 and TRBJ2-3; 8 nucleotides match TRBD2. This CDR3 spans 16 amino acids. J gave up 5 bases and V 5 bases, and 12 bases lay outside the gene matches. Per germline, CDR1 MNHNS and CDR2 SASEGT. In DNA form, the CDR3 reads TGTGCCAGCAGTCCAGCCCCCGGGACTAGGAGAGATACGCAGTATTTT. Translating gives CASSPAPGTRRDTQYF.